This entry describes one TCR beta chain. Methods used by the authors: Reference gene primers were amplified, and this amplification served to estimate nucleated cell counts. Assay used: immunoSEQ multiplex PCR; TCRdb lists only in-frame clones, some missing. The V and J calls and clone size are taken from that table; D and trimming were inferred from the DNA. The repertoire holds 150,000 to 200,000 clones, around 79% seen once, with about 18% in the top ten. This specimen belongs to a study of blood T cell repertoires in COVID-19. Germline CDR1 reads GTSNPN; CDR2 reads SVGIG (reference sequence). The CDR3 has 13 residues. The V end lost 0 bases, the J end lost 3 bases, and 8 bases lay between the germline ends.

What was sequenced was peripheral blood. V usage is TRBV30 and J usage is TRBJ1-1; possibly TRBD1 for D (5 bases). The clonotype comes from a man aged 55-75 years with active or convalescent COVID-19. CDR3 amino acids: CAWSVQGDTEAFF. DNA of the CDR3: TGTGCCTGGAGTGTCCAGGGCGACACTGAAGCTTTCTTT. The whole variable domain, filled in from reference TRBV30 and TRBJ1-1, reads SQTIHQWPATLVQPVGSPLSLECTVEGTSNPNLYWYRQAAGRGLQLLFYSVGIGQISSEVPQNLSASRPQDRQFILSSKKLLLSDSGFYLCAWSVQGDTEAFFGQGTRLTVV.